One T cell receptor (beta chain) is described in this entry. In the PCR, 60 Vbeta and 13 Jbeta primers were used. Sequencing was performed with immunoSEQ multiplex PCR; in TCRdb, only in-frame clones are kept and a portion is missing. This table has over 110,000 clones, about four fifths appearing once. The data originate from a study of cytomegalovirus exposure and HLA in healthy donors. Germline loops: CDR1 KGHSH, CDR2 LQKENI. The V gene lost 1 base and the J gene lost 4 bases, with 12 bases spanning the gap. The CDR3 contains 15 residues. The TCR was taken from a male donor in good health and CMV-seronegative. Sequencing used PBMCs. V usage is TRBV18 and J usage is TRBJ2-3; possible D gene TRBD1, 6 bases. CDR3 nucleotide sequence: TGTGCCAGCTCACCACGAGGGACAAACGCAGATACGCAGTATTTT. It encodes CASSPRGTNADTQYF.